This T cell receptor (beta chain) was documented in a study of cytomegalovirus exposure and HLA in healthy donors. Germline-derived CDR1 and CDR2 are SGHDN and FVKESK. This CDR3 is built from 14 residues. V gave up 5 bases and J gave up 10 bases; unmatched junction bases: 13. The PCR had 60 Vbeta and 13 Jbeta primers. The protocol was immunoSEQ multiplex PCR, while the TCRdb copy is restricted to in-frame clones and leaves out a portion. The repertoire holds about 140,000 clones, with about three quarters as singletons. Findings of the study overall: A few chains tied to CMV proved CMV antigen-specific in vitro. What was likely a sequencing artifact was a cluster of highly shared sequence variants. As was reported, the classifier diagnosed cytomegalovirus status with high specificity and sensitivity.

Remarks on this clone: Its specificity is not known.

The receptor was isolated from a male donor in good health and CMV-seropositive. The chain uses TRBV14 and TRBJ1-1; TRBD1 matches at 7 bases. The sequenced sample was PBMCs. Written as DNA, the CDR3 is TGTGCCAGCAGCGAGATTGTACAGGGGTACCGAGCTTTCTTT. It is translated as CASSEIVQGYRAFF.